The present TCR beta chain was sequenced within a study of cytotoxic CD8 clonotypes in ibrutinib-treated CLL. Study information: Across samples, productive templates numbered over 200,000 and productive rearrangements reached some 94,000 on average. Findings and caveats of the study: A rise in clonality was seen at ibrutinib response, and a fall back toward baseline was seen at progression. The public clonotypes identified were infrequent and showed contraction or stability on treatment. Patients with sustained remission and those progressing were sampled at differing times.

Germline assignment: CDR1 MGHDK and CDR2 SYGVNS. This CDR3 is built from 15 residues. V trimming: 5 bases; J trimming: 0 bases; junction bases outside the gene matches: 7. Concerning this clone: Antigen: not known.

The data were produced by immunoSEQ multiplex PCR, yet TCRdb's version contains in-frame clones alone and is incomplete. The data hold under 200,000 clones, with 81% observed a single time. The specimen comprised PBMCs, sampled after 12 months of ibrutinib treatment. The J gene is TRBJ2-7, the V gene TRBV25-1, with TRBD2 identical over 7 bases. The source of this sequence is a human donor with chronic lymphocytic leukemia. The CDR3 nucleotides are TGTGCCAGCAGTCTAAGAGCGGGGACCTCCTACGAGCAGTACTTC. This codes for CASSLRAGTSYEQYF.